This record looks at one T cell receptor (beta chain) sequence and its context. The antigen is not known. Libraries were prepared by immunoSEQ multiplex PCR; TCRdb keeps only in-frame clonotypes and omits some of them. The repertoire holds over 30,000 clones, around 81% seen once, with 4% to 4.5% in the top ten. The sample is drawn from a study of STAT5B mutations in CD4+ large granular lymphocyte leukemia. Study-level results: Data were not HLA-matched across samples.

CDR1 is KGHSH, CDR2 LQKENI, per germline. CDR3 length: 21 amino acids. The V gene end was trimmed by 3 bases and the J gene end by 0 bases; junction bases not matched to a gene: 14. This TCR was recovered from a human donor in good health. The sample was CD4+ T cells from blood buffy coats. This chain joins TRBV18 and TRBJ2-1; 13 bases are shared with TRBD2. The DNA for the CDR3 is TGTGCCAGCTCACCCCACGAGGGAACTAGCGGGAGGGTCAACTCCTACAATGAGCAGTTCTTC. It translates to CASSPHEGTSGRVNSYNEQFF.